This TCR beta chain is from a study of blood T cell repertoires in COVID-19. The V segment lost 6 bases and the J segment 0 bases; nucleotides outside the gene matches: 3. This CDR3 is 14 amino acids long. Germline loops: CDR1 MNHGY, CDR2 SAAAGT. TCRdb keeps only in-frame clones here, not all; method: immunoSEQ multiplex PCR. The data hold about 330,000 clones, with approximately 90% observed a single time. The receptor was derived from a man in his thirties or forties with COVID-19, enrolled during active disease. This chain joins TRBV6-8 and TRBJ1-1, with 8 bases matching TRBD1. Sequences were obtained from peripheral blood. Here the CDR3 reads CASSLDRVNTEAFF. CDR3 sequence (DNA): TGTGCCAGCAGCCTGGACAGGGTGAACACTGAAGCTTTCTTT.